Listed below are T cell receptor beta chains from one sample, sequenced in a study of blood T cell repertoires in COVID-19. The data were produced by immunoSEQ multiplex PCR, yet TCRdb's version contains in-frame clones alone and is incomplete. The sample lists 100,000 to 150,000 clones; 85% to 90% were seen once. The sequenced material came from peripheral blood. These TCRs come from a woman of 80 years or more with COVID-19, enrolled during active disease. CDR3s include the opening cysteine and the closing phenylalanine or tryptophan. The D gene is left open where the match is weak.

>TRBJ2-5|TRBV21-1|NA
CASRDVPGETQYF
TGTGCCAGCAGAGATGTACCGGGAGAGACCCAGTACTTC
>TRBJ1-1|TRBV6-5|NA
CASSQAQDTEAFF
TGTGCCAGCAGCCAGGCGCAGGACACTGAAGCTTTCTTT
>TRBJ2-1|TRBV19|TRBD2
CASSRLAGGAPFF
TGTGCCAGTAGTAGACTAGCGGGAGGGGCCCCGTTCTTC
>TRBJ2-2|TRBV6-5|NA
CASSPQEVPGELFF
TGTGCCAGCAGTCCCCAGGAGGTGCCCGGGGAGCTGTTTTTT
>TRBJ2-7|TRBV2|NA
CASSANQQGGEQYF
TGTGCCAGCAGTGCCAACCAACAGGGCGGAGAGCAGTACTTC
>TRBJ2-1|TRBV7-9|NA
CASSGSLAISYNEQFF
TGTGCCAGCAGCGGCAGCCTAGCGATATCCTACAATGAGCAGTTCTTC
>TRBJ2-2|TRBV11-2|NA
CASSFRPTTNTGELFF
TGTGCCAGCAGCTTTCGTCCGACAACGAACACCGGGGAGCTGTTTTTT
>TRBJ2-3|TRBV29-1|TRBD2
CSVSRTSVRTDTQYF
TGCAGCGTTTCCCGGACTAGCGTACGCACAGATACGCAGTATTTT
>TRBJ2-3|TRBV7-2|TRBD1
CASSTGGGTDTQYF
TGTGCCAGCAGCACAGGGGGCGGCACAGATACGCAGTATTTT
>TRBJ2-7|TRBV3-1/TRBV3-2|NA
CASSQDLVGLGGEQYF
TGTGCCAGCAGCCAAGATCTAGTAGGGCTCGGAGGAGAGCAGTACTTC
>TRBJ2-2|TRBV11-2|TRBD1
CASSINRDRVTGELFF
TGTGCCAGCAGCATAAACCGGGACAGGGTCACCGGGGAGCTGTTTTTT
>TRBJ2-1|TRBV20-1|TRBD2
CSATEAGEQFF
TGCAGTGCTACGGAAGCGGGAGAGCAGTTCTTC
>TRBJ2-2|TRBV5-1|TRBD2
CASSSGTGLAGAGELFF
TGCGCCAGCAGCTCCGGAACAGGACTAGCGGGAGCCGGGGAGCTGTTTTTT